The next 26 T cell receptor beta chains were all read from a single sample in a study of T cells in localized non-small cell lung cancer. Generated by immunoSEQ multiplex PCR, the TCRdb table keeps only in-frame clones and is missing some. This table has 65,000 to 80,000 clones, about 88% appearing once. The material was peripheral blood, obtained before any cancer treatment. The receptors originated from a female donor older than 55 with stage I lung adenocarcinoma.

The rearrangement links TRBV10-3 to TRBJ1-5, with a possible D match to TRBD1 (5 bases). CDR1 and CDR2 from the germline V gene are ENHRY and SYGVKD. V lost 3 bases and J 9 bases, leaving 15 bases between the germline ends. This CDR3 has 14 amino acids. The CDR3 bases are TGTGCCATCAGTGATAGGGACTCAAGCAGGCCCCAGCATTTT. As protein: CAISDRDSSRPQHF.

J is TRBJ2-3 and V is TRBV19; 9 bases align to TRBD2. From germline, CDR1 is LNHDA and CDR2 SQIVND (reference sequence). V lost 4 bases to trimming and J lost 4 bases; unmatched junction nucleotides: 0. The CDR3 is made up of 13 amino acids. CDR3 coding DNA: TGTGCCAGTAGTAGCGGGGGGGCAGATACGCAGTATTTT. Residues: CASSSGGADTQYF.

The CDR3 is CASKTGTGGSGELFF. As DNA, the CDR3 is TGTGCCAGCAAGACCGGGACAGGGGGCTCCGGGGAGCTGTTTTTT. This chain joins TRBV6-1 and TRBJ2-2; 12 bases are shared with TRBD1. The V gene end was trimmed by 7 bases and the J gene end by 6 bases; junction bases not matched to a gene: 6. Germline CDR1 and CDR2: MNHNS and SASEGT. CDR3 length equals 15 residues.

The table lists this clone with a count of one. The rearrangement links TRBV7-9 to TRBJ2-2, with 9 nucleotides matching TRBD1. V was pared by 4 bases and J by 8 bases, with 2 bases of the junction left unmatched. The CDR3 consists of 13 residues. Germline V gene lookup returns CDR1 SEHNR and CDR2 FQNEAQ (reference sequence). The CDR3 DNA reads TGTGCCAGCAGCTCACAGGGGGCAGGGGAGCTGTTTTTT. It is translated as CASSSQGAGELFF.

The CDR3 sequence is CASSLSSGYSYNEQFF. The DNA for the CDR3 is TGCGCCAGCAGCCTTTCTAGCGGTTACTCCTACAATGAGCAGTTCTTC. The chain uses TRBV4-1 and TRBJ2-1; 7 bases line up with TRBD2. This CDR3 spans 16 amino acids. Germline V gives CDR1 MGHRA, CDR2 YSYEKL. Trimming removed 4 bases from V and 0 bases from J; junction bases left unmatched: 6.

The rearrangement joins TRBV9 to TRBJ2-1; 8 nucleotides align to TRBD2. The ends lost 2 bases at V and 7 bases at J; junction bases unmatched: 8. Per germline, CDR1 SGDLS and CDR2 YYNGEE. The length of the CDR3 is 15 residues. In DNA, the CDR3 is TGTGCCAGCAGCGTGCTTAGCGGGACTTTTAATGAGCAGTTCTTC. This gives the protein CASSVLSGTFNEQFF.

The V gene is TRBV4-1, the J gene TRBJ1-6; 12 bases agree with TRBD1. This CDR3 region has 14 residues. Germline V gene data show CDR1 as MGHRA and CDR2 as YSYEKL. J lost 15 bases, V lost 3 bases, and 6 bases had no gene match. CDR3 protein: CASSHGTGGLDLHF. The DNA of the CDR3 is TGCGCCAGCAGCCATGGGACAGGGGGCCTAGACCTCCACTTT.

The J gene is TRBJ1-2, the V gene TRBV25-1, with 7 bases fitting TRBD1. Germline lookup yields CDR1 MGHDK and CDR2 SYGVNS. The CDR3 spans 12 residues. J lost 5 bases, V lost 4 bases, and 1 base had no gene match. The CDR3 is CASSAGGYGYTF. CDR3 nucleotide sequence: TGTGCCAGCAGTGCAGGGGGGTATGGCTACACCTTC.

The chain links TRBV14 to TRBJ1-2, with D maybe TRBD1 (6 bases). The CDR3 is 15 residues long. The germline gives CDR1 SGHDN, CDR2 FVKESK. Trimming took 3 bases from V and 1 from J, leaving 12 bases between them. The CDR3 DNA reads as TGTGCCAGCAGCCACCTCAGGGGTGTTAACTATGGCTACACCTTC. It is translated as CASSHLRGVNYGYTF.

The chain uses TRBV18 and TRBJ2-7; D unresolved. Germline V gives CDR1 KGHSH, CDR2 LQKENI. V was shortened by 4 bases and J by 6 bases, with 10 bases between the two germline ends. The CDR3 runs 12 residues. DNA of the CDR3: TGTGCCAGCTCACGTTTTGGCTCCGAGCAGTACTTC. The encoded protein is CASSRFGSEQYF. Looking up the rest from reference TRBV18 and TRBJ2-7 gives the full variable domain: NAGVMQNPRHLVRRRGQEARLRCSPMKGHSHVYWYRQLPEEGLKFMVYLQKENIIDESGMPKERFSAEFPKEGPSILRIQQVVRGDSAAYFCASSRFGSEQYFGPGTRLTVT.

A remark on this clone: Compared with germline, one end of the junction differs, possibly owing to a read error. The chain recombines TRBV11-3 with TRBJ1-1; D remains unclear. This CDR3 contains 14 residues. Per the germline V gene, CDR1 is SGHNT and CDR2 is YENEEA. CDR3 sequence reads: CASSLGRVGTEVFF. In DNA form, the CDR3 reads TGTGCCAGCAGCTTAGGAAGGGTAGGCACTGAAGTTTTCTTT. The entire variable domain, with the rest obtained from reference TRBV11-3 and TRBJ1-1, is as follows: EAGVVQSPRYKIIEKKQPVAFWCNPISGHNTLYWYLQNLGQGPELLIRYENEEAVDDSQLPKDRFSAERLKGVDSTLKIQPAELGDSAVYLCASSLGRVGTEVFFGQGTRLTVV.

This clone turned up a few times. The rearrangement uses TRBV18 and TRBJ1-1; TRBD1 is a possible D gene (6 bases). The germline V gene has CDR1 KGHSH and CDR2 LQKENI. The ends were cut back, 4 bases at V and 2 bases at J, with 14 bases in the middle. The CDR3 consists of 15 residues. For the CDR3, the DNA is TGTGCCAGCTCACTAGAAGTGGGGGCAAACACTGAAGCTTTCTTT. This gives the protein CASSLEVGANTEAFF.

Only a few counts were recorded for this clone. The V gene is TRBV2, the J gene TRBJ1-4, with a possible D match to TRBD1 (5 bases). Germline CDR1 reads SNHLY; CDR2 reads FYNNEI. This CDR3 spans 12 amino acids. Between the trimmed V and J ends, which lost 7 bases and 7 bases, there was a span of 10 bases. The CDR3 reads CASKDSPEKLFF. For the CDR3, the DNA is TGTGCCAGCAAAGACAGTCCTGAAAAACTGTTTTTT.

The chain is built from TRBV27 and TRBJ1-2; 7 nucleotides match TRBD1. The CDR3 has 15 amino acids. CDR1 is MNHEY, CDR2 SMNVEV, per germline (reference sequence). V trimming: 5 bases; J trimming: 3 bases; junction bases outside the gene matches: 9. CDR3 protein: CASSKTGYEDYGYTF. CDR3 DNA: TGTGCCAGCAGTAAGACAGGGTATGAGGACTATGGCTACACCTTC.

This chain connects TRBV4-1 to TRBJ1-2; 7 nucleotides align to TRBD1. The CDR3 consists of 15 residues. CDR1 is MGHRA and CDR2 is YSYEKL in the germline V gene. The V and J ends lost 2 bases and 1 base, in that order; junction bases with no gene match: 4. CDR3 nucleotide sequence: TGCGCCAGCAGCCAACCAGGGGGGGTTAACTATGGCTACACCTTC. Translating it yields CASSQPGGVNYGYTF.

There are a few counts of this clone. This chain uses TRBV11-1 with TRBJ2-3, with D unresolved. This CDR3 contains 18 residues. V was pared by 6 bases and J by 1 base, with 23 bases between. Per germline, CDR1 SGHAT and CDR2 FQDESV (reference sequence). The CDR3, as DNA: TGTGCCAGCAGTCAACTCCTTCCTGGGGTGTATGGCACAGATACGCAGTATTTT. Its translation is CASSQLLPGVYGTDTQYF.

V gene TRBV11-2 combines with J gene TRBJ1-1, with D perhaps TRBD1 (5 bases). The germline V and J ends were trimmed by 5 bases and 1 base, with 14 bases remaining between them. This CDR3 has 15 residues. From germline, CDR1 is SGHAT and CDR2 FQNNGV. The CDR3, as DNA: TGTGCCAGCAGCCCAGTCCGGGGGGGGAACACTGAAGCTTTCTTT. As protein: CASSPVRGGNTEAFF.

The V gene is TRBV9, the J gene TRBJ2-3; D perhaps matches TRBD2 (7 bases). With 0 bases removed from V and 0 bases from J, the gap between germline ends came to 14 bases. CDR1 SGDLS and CDR2 YYNGEE come from the germline V gene. The CDR3 is 17 residues long. The DNA of the CDR3 is TGTGCCAGCAGCGTAGGAGCGGGACATTTTAGCACAGATACGCAGTATTTT. This sequence encodes CASSVGAGHFSTDTQYF.

The chain carries TRBV2 and TRBJ2-5, with D possibly being TRBD1 (5 bases). This CDR3 region has 12 residues. The V gene's germline CDR1 is SNHLY and CDR2 FYNNEI. The V end was cut by 9 bases, the J end by 5 bases, with 13 bases between. The CDR3 region has the DNA TGTGCCAGTTACGACAGTTCTGAGACCCAGTACTTC. Translated: CASYDSSETQYF.

The J gene is TRBJ2-1, the V gene TRBV11-3; D is perhaps TRBD2 (6 bases). The ends were cut back, 1 base at V and 10 bases at J, with 11 bases in the middle. The CDR3 totals 13 residues. The germline V gene encodes CDR1 SGHNT and CDR2 YENEEA. CDR3 protein: CASSLVVGGEQFF. CDR3 nucleotide sequence: TGTGCCAGCAGCTTAGTTGTTGGAGGGGAGCAGTTCTTC.

This clone was seen once. The chain recombines TRBV2 with TRBJ1-4; 9 bases fit TRBD1. Trimming cost V 5 bases and J 6 bases; bases outside gene matches: 7. Germline V gene data show CDR1 as SNHLY and CDR2 as FYNNEI. The length of the CDR3 is 15 residues. The CDR3 region has the DNA TGTGCCAGCAGTCCGAACAGGGGGCTGGATGAAAAACTGTTTTTT. Its protein is CASSPNRGLDEKLFF.

This chain joins TRBV9 and TRBJ1-3; D not certain. V was trimmed by 0 bases and J by 4 bases, leaving 5 bases between them. The germline CDR1 and CDR2 sequences are SGDLS and YYNGEE. CDR3 length: 13 amino acids. CDR3 in amino acids: CASSVGRGNTIYF. CDR3 sequence (DNA): TGTGCCAGCAGCGTAGGGCGAGGAAACACCATATATTTT.

The CDR3 protein is CASSPLAQGSNEQFF. DNA for the CDR3: TGTGCCAGCAGCCCCCTAGCACAGGGCTCCAATGAGCAGTTCTTC. The chain combines TRBV14 with TRBJ2-1; possible D gene TRBD1, 6 bases. The CDR3 runs to 15 residues. The germline V gene encodes CDR1 SGHDN and CDR2 FVKESK. V dropped 4 bases and J dropped 6 bases, with 16 bases sitting between them.

This chain uses TRBV7-8 with TRBJ2-5; D possibly matches TRBD1 or TRBD2 (6 bases each). Germline CDR1 SGHVS, CDR2 FQNEAQ. Between the trimmed V and J ends, which lost 6 bases and 1 base, there was a span of 21 bases. The length of the CDR3 is 17 residues. CDR3 protein: CASSSRGSGAAQETQYF. The CDR3 DNA follows: TGTGCCAGCAGTTCGAGGGGGTCGGGAGCCGCCCAAGAGACCCAGTACTTC.

The chain employs TRBV12-5 and TRBJ2-1, with D tentatively TRBD1 or TRBD2 (6 bases each). V was trimmed by 4 bases and J by 3 bases, leaving 13 bases between them. CDR1 LGHNT and CDR2 FRNRAP come from the germline V gene. CDR3 length: 15 residues. The CDR3 reads CASGSPGALYNEQFF. The CDR3 region has the DNA TGTGCTAGTGGTTCTCCGGGGGCCCTCTACAATGAGCAGTTCTTC.

V usage is TRBV7-9 and J usage is TRBJ2-2; 7 bases agree with TRBD1. This CDR3 region has 15 residues. V lost 5 bases to trimming and J lost 1 base; unmatched junction nucleotides: 4. The V gene's germline CDR1 is SEHNR and CDR2 FQNEAQ (reference sequence). CDR3 in amino acids: CASSTWTGNTGELFF. Written as DNA, the CDR3 is TGTGCCAGCAGCACGTGGACAGGGAACACCGGGGAGCTGTTTTTT. Looking up the rest from reference TRBV7-9 and TRBJ2-2 gives the full variable domain: DTGVSQNPRHKITKRGQNVTFRCDPISEHNRLYWYRQTLGQGPEFLTYFQNEAQLEKSRLLSDRFSAERPKGSFSTLEIQRTEQGDSAMYLCASSTWTGNTGELFFGEGSRLTVL.